This T cell receptor beta chain was sequenced during a study of molecular identifiers for immune sequencing clone quantification. One entry per CDR3 protein, called by TCRdb with MiXCR from the PCR reads. Among about 300,000 distinct CDR3 sequences, roughly a fifth were seen once, and the ten largest hold about 0.81%. This CDR3 is built from 15 residues. The germline gives CDR1 SNHLY, CDR2 FYNNEI. Sorted cells numbering roughly 18,000 to 1,100,000, with 10%, 30% or 50% RNA, yielded the naive CD8 libraries. As to this clonotype: A junction end diverges from the germline sequence, so it may reflect a read error.

V is TRBV2 and J is TRBJ1-1; possibly TRBD1 for D (6 bases). Sample: naive CD8+ T cells from blood, with Jurkat cell RNA spiked in. Subset reported: FACS-sorted CD8+CD4-CCR7+CD45RA+ naive T cells. This sequence originates from a human donor in good health. Some libraries in this study had Jurkat cell RNA spiked in. The CDR3 DNA reads TGTGCCAGCAGTGGCGGGGACAAAGTGAACACTGGAGCTTTCTTT. This encodes CASSGGDKVNTGAFF.